The subject of this entry is one T cell receptor beta chain. The antigen is undetermined. Germline CDR1 DFQATT, CDR2 SNEGSKA (reference sequence). The length of the CDR3 is 15 residues. The record originates from a study of CXCR3-negative and CXCR3-positive naive CD8 T cells. Study results and limitations: Hydrophobicity of TRB CDR3s was greater in CXCR3-positive naive cells than in CXCR3-negative naive cells. In both naive subsets diversity was comparably high, whereas memory CD8+ cells showed much lower diversity.

5' RACE with UMI labels generated the TRB cDNA libraries. TCRdb processed the 5' RACE reads again and assigns one entry to each CDR3 protein, with no DNA. The sample's table shows about 6,400 distinct CDR3 sequences. The TCR comes from a human donor in good health. Some clones in this sample may be carry-over from other donors' samples. The sample comprised naive CXCR3+ CD8+ T cells from blood. The subset was: CD45RO-CCR7+CD27+CD95- naive CD8+ T cells expressing CXCR3 (TNR3+). J is TRBJ2-1 and V is TRBV20-1; TCRdb calls TRBD1, which cannot be checked without DNA. CDR3 sequence: CSARNRDNSYNEQFF.